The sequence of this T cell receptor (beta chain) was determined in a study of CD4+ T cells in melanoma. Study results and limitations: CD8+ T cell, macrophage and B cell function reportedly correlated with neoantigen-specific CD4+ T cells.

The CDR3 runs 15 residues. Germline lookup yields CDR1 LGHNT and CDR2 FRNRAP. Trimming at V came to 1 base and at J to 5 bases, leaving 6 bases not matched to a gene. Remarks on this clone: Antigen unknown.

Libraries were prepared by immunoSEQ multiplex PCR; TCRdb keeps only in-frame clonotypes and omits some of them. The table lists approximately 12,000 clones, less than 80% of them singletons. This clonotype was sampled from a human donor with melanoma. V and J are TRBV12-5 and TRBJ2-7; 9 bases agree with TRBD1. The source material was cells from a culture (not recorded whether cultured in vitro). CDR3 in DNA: TGTGCTAGTGGTTTGGCCGGGACAGGGCTTGACGAGCAGTACTTC. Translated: CASGLAGTGLDEQYF.